The 20 T cell receptor beta chains listed next were all sequenced from one sample in a study of T cell repertoires in cytomegalovirus infection. For these TCRs, the target antigens are not known. A single record per CDR3 protein comes from TCRdb applying MiXCR to the reads. The table lists 40,000 to 60,000 distinct CDR3 sequences, about a fifth of them singletons. The sequenced sample was CD8+ T cells from cultured PBMCs, obtained from culture after CMV antigen stimulation. The receptor set was obtained from a human donor in good health (CMV status not recorded). Some clones in this sample may be carry-over from other donors' samples.

J is TRBJ2-1 and V is TRBV7-9, with 7 bases identical to TRBD2. This CDR3 has 17 residues. Germline V gives CDR1 SEHNR, CDR2 FQNEAQ (reference sequence). Losses at the gene ends were 7 bases for V and 4 bases for J; bases not matched to a gene: 16. The CDR3 sequence is CASIPTRVSGTYNEQFF. CDR3 nucleotide sequence: TGTGCCAGCATCCCGACTCGGGTGAGCGGGACTTACAATGAGCAGTTCTTC.

V usage is TRBV12-3 or TRBV12-4 and J usage is TRBJ1-2, with D maybe TRBD1 (5 bases). This CDR3 is 16 amino acids long. V lost 6 bases, J lost 5 bases, and 22 bases lay in between. CDR3 protein: CASSPPDGTGFYGYTF. CDR3 in DNA: TGTGCCAGCAGCCCTCCCGACGGGACGGGATTTTATGGCTACACCTTC.

This clonotype was seen more than once but under ten times. The chain joins TRBV7-2 to TRBJ1-1, with D possibly TRBD1 on 5 matching bases. The V gene's germline CDR1 is SGHTA and CDR2 FQGNSA. V was pared by 3 bases and J by 6 bases, with 14 bases between. The CDR3 length is 14 residues. CDR3 residues: CASSFAESGPEAFF. As DNA, the CDR3 is TGTGCCAGCAGCTTCGCCGAATCGGGACCTGAAGCTTTCTTT.

The chain uses TRBV7-9 and TRBJ2-7, with 7 bases fitting TRBD2. Germline V gene data show CDR1 as SEHNR and CDR2 as FQNEAQ (reference sequence). The junction had 6 bases not matched to a gene; V was cut back by 7 bases and J by 0 bases. This CDR3 is 14 amino acids long. The CDR3 sequence is CASNPSGPSYEQYF. CDR3 coding DNA: TGTGCCAGCAACCCTAGCGGTCCCTCCTACGAGCAGTACTTC.

This clonotype has more than one count but fewer than ten. V gene TRBV7-2 combines with J gene TRBJ2-5; TRBD2 might be the D (7 bases). Germline V lookup: CDR1 SGHTA, CDR2 FQGNSA. The V and J ends lost 5 bases and 5 bases respectively, with 21 bases between them. The CDR3 is 16 amino acids. In DNA, the CDR3 is TGTGCCAGCAGCAAGACCAGTGGGGGGGCTTGGGAGACCCAGTACTTC. This sequence encodes CASSKTSGGAWETQYF.

This chain links TRBV7-9 with TRBJ1-2; D is ambiguous. Trimming left V 5 bases short and J 0 bases short, with 13 bases between. CDR1 and CDR2 (germline): SEHNR, FQNEAQ (reference sequence). The CDR3 has 15 residues. CDR3 sequence (DNA): TGTGCCAGCAGCCCCGCAGGACGAGCTAACTATGGCTACACCTTC. It yields the protein CASSPAGRANYGYTF. Supplemented by reference TRBV7-9 and TRBJ1-2, the full variable domain reads DTGVSQNPRHKITKRGQNVTFRCDPISEHNRLYWYRQTLGQGPEFLTYFQNEAQLEKSRLLSDRFSAERPKGSFSTLEIQRTEQGDSAMYLCASSPAGRANYGYTFGSGTRLTVV.

This clonotype has just a few counts. J is TRBJ1-5 and V is TRBV27; D gene unclear. The V gene lost 6 bases and the J gene lost 0 bases, with 6 bases spanning the gap. Germline CDR1 is MNHEY and CDR2 is SMNVEV (reference sequence). The CDR3 length is 13 residues. Written as DNA, the CDR3 is TGTGCCAGCAGCCATTATAGCAATCAGCCCCAGCATTTT. Protein sequence: CASSHYSNQPQHF.

This clonotype was counted only a few times. This chain links TRBV2 with TRBJ1-2, with D unresolved. Trimming left V 2 bases short and J 7 bases short, with 5 bases between. The CDR3 covers 11 residues. CDR1 SNHLY and CDR2 FYNNEI come from the germline V gene. The CDR3 coding sequence is TGTGCCAGCAGTGAAACCCTTGGCTACACCTTC. Its protein is CASSETLGYTF.

CDR3 in amino acids: CASSLGATVSGGYTF. The DNA of the CDR3 is TGTGCCAGCAGCTTAGGGGCCACAGTCTCGGGAGGCTACACCTTC. V and J are TRBV7-2 and TRBJ1-2; D is unresolved. V was clipped by 1 base and J by 8 bases, with 17 bases between them. The CDR3 is 15 residues long. The germline V gene has CDR1 SGHTA and CDR2 FQGNSA.

This clonotype was seen more than once but under ten times. V and J are TRBV7-9 and TRBJ1-1; D unclear. Per the germline V gene, CDR1 is SEHNR and CDR2 is FQNEAQ (reference sequence). The CDR3 is 16 residues long. V was trimmed by 6 bases and J by 0 bases, leaving 17 bases between them. CDR3 in DNA: TGTGCCAGCAGTCCTCCCCTCGGACGCTTGAACACTGAAGCTTTCTTT. Amino acids: CASSPPLGRLNTEAFF.

There are a few counts of this clonotype. The rearrangement joins TRBV12-3 or TRBV12-4 to TRBJ2-3, with 8 bases matching TRBD2. The CDR3 covers 15 residues. The V gene end was trimmed by 4 bases and the J gene end by 1 base; junction bases not matched to a gene: 4. The CDR3 region is CASSWASGRTDTQYF. CDR3 bases: TGTGCCAGCAGTTGGGCTAGCGGGCGCACAGATACGCAGTATTTT.

This clonotype was counted only a few times. V is TRBV7-3 and J is TRBJ2-1; 11 nucleotides agree with TRBD1. V trimming: 5 bases; J trimming: 7 bases; junction bases outside the gene matches: 4. Germline CDR1 and CDR2: SGHTA and FQGTGA. The CDR3 extends over 14 amino acids. This chain's CDR3 is CASSMGQGGNEQFF. For the CDR3, the DNA is TGTGCCAGCAGCATGGGACAGGGGGGGAATGAGCAGTTCTTC. The full variable domain, rest sourced from reference TRBV7-3 and TRBJ2-1, is GAGVSQTPSNKVTEKGKYVELRCDPISGHTALYWYRQSLGQGPEFLIYFQGTGAADDSGLPNDRFFAVRPEGSVSTLKIQRTERGDSAVYLCASSMGQGGNEQFFGPGTRLTVL.

The V call is TRBV12-3 or TRBV12-4, the J call TRBJ1-1, with TRBD1 as a possible D gene (5 bases). The ends were cut back, 10 bases at V and 0 bases at J, with 12 bases in the middle. The CDR3 covers 13 residues. The CDR3, as DNA: TGTGCCATCCGGGACGATATGAACACTGAAGCTTTCTTT. Its protein product is CAIRDDMNTEAFF.

This clonotype appeared a few times. The rearrangement uses TRBV11-2 and TRBJ2-2, with 11 bases fitting TRBD2. From germline, CDR1 is SGHAT and CDR2 FQNNGV. The CDR3 consists of 15 residues. Losses at the gene ends were 4 bases for V and 4 bases for J; bases not matched to a gene: 2. The CDR3 sequence is CASSYGLAGTGELFF. The DNA of the CDR3 is TGTGCCAGCAGCTACGGACTAGCGGGCACCGGGGAGCTGTTTTTT.

This clonotype was counted ten times or more. J is TRBJ2-3 and V is TRBV28; D is uncertain. CDR3 length: 14 amino acids. Trimming pared 3 bases from V and 1 base from J, leaving 8 bases between. The germline CDR1 and CDR2 sequences are MDHEN and SYDVKM. The CDR3 nucleotides are TGTGCCAGCAGTTTTGTAGCAGGCACAGATACGCAGTATTTT. Translated: CASSFVAGTDTQYF.

This clonotype appeared a few times. The chain uses TRBV7-8 and TRBJ2-3; D gene ambiguous. This CDR3 is 13 amino acids long. V dropped 1 base and J dropped 6 bases, with 8 bases sitting between them. Germline values: CDR1 SGHVS, CDR2 FQNEAQ. The CDR3: CASSLEFSDTQYF. DNA for the CDR3: TGTGCCAGCAGCTTAGAATTCTCTGATACGCAGTATTTT.

This clonotype was picked up a small number of times. The J gene is TRBJ1-5, the V gene TRBV6-2 or TRBV6-3; TRBD1 might be the D (6 bases). V gave up 6 bases and J gave up 3 bases, with 18 bases separating them. There are 16 residues in the CDR3. Germline V gives CDR1 MNHEY, CDR2 SVGEGT. DNA for the CDR3: TGTGCCAGCAGCTTAACCGGGACATACACCAATCAGCCCCAGCATTTT. Protein product: CASSLTGTYTNQPQHF.

There are a few counts of this clonotype. The chain carries TRBV7-2 and TRBJ1-5; D is unresolved. The germline V gene encodes CDR1 SGHTA and CDR2 FQGNSA. The CDR3 length is 13 residues. V shed 2 bases and J shed 2 bases, with 4 bases lying between them. CDR3 coding DNA: TGTGCCAGCAGCTTACGTGGCAATCAGCCCCAGCATTTT. Translation gives CASSLRGNQPQHF.

The chain couples TRBV10-1 to TRBJ2-1, with TRBD2 matching over 9 bases. CDR1 and CDR2 (germline): WNHNN, SYGVQD (reference sequence). Trimming cost V 4 bases and J 9 bases; bases outside gene matches: 7. The CDR3 spans 14 residues. The CDR3, as DNA: TGCGCCAGCAGTGCCAGCGGGAGGATGGGTGAGCAGTTCTTC. This codes for CASSASGRMGEQFF.

V is TRBV20-1 and J is TRBJ2-1; D is unclear. Germline assignment: CDR1 DFQATT and CDR2 SNEGSKA (reference sequence). This CDR3 spans 14 amino acids. V lost 0 bases and J 8 bases, leaving 14 bases between the germline ends. The CDR3 DNA reads TGCAGTGCTAGAGATATCTTTATGGGGTATGAGCAGTTCTTC. It specifies CSARDIFMGYEQFF.